These 5 T cell receptor beta chains came from one sample sequenced in a study of blood T cell repertoires in COVID-19. The assay was immunoSEQ multiplex PCR, and TCRdb's table has in-frame clones only and misses some. There are 150,000 to 250,000 clones in the sample; 70% to 80% occur only once, and under 7% lies in the top ten. The sequenced sample was peripheral blood. The receptors shown here come from a woman aged 40 to 50 with COVID-19, enrolled during active disease.

The chain links TRBV7-9 to TRBJ1-1; D possibly corresponds to TRBD1 (6 bases). Germline assignment: CDR1 SEHNR and CDR2 FQNEAQ (reference sequence). This CDR3 has 14 residues. With 5 bases removed from V and 1 base from J, the gap between germline ends came to 11 bases. The CDR3 reads CASSPGQRNTEAFF. As DNA, the CDR3 is TGTGCCAGCAGCCCAGGACAGAGGAACACTGAAGCTTTCTTT.

This sequence joins TRBV30 and TRBJ1-1; TRBD1 is a possible D gene (5 bases). Per the germline V gene, CDR1 is GTSNPN and CDR2 is SVGIG (reference sequence). The CDR3 runs to 11 residues. The CDR3 region is CAAGREHEAFF. CDR3 in DNA: TGTGCGGCAGGGCGCGAGCATGAAGCTTTCTTT.

V is TRBV7-2 and J is TRBJ1-5; D gene unclear. Trimming shortened V by 2 bases and J by 5 bases, and 7 bases separated the two germline ends. From germline, CDR1 is SGHTA and CDR2 FQGNSA. The CDR3 is made up of 13 amino acids. The CDR3 loop is CASSLQPDQPQHF. Here the CDR3 DNA reads TGTGCCAGCAGCTTACAACCAGATCAGCCCCAGCATTTT.

This sequence joins TRBV5-1 and TRBJ2-2, with TRBD2 as a possible D gene (6 bases). This CDR3 is 15 amino acids long. The V gene's germline CDR1 is SGHRS and CDR2 YFSETQ. Trimming took off 7 bases at V and 1 base at J, with 14 bases between the two ends. For the CDR3, the DNA is TGCGCCAGCCAATCCGGGACTGAGAACACCGGGGAGCTGTTTTTT. Residues: CASQSGTENTGELFF. Together with reference TRBV5-1 and TRBJ2-2, the CDR3 gives the full variable domain: KAGVTQTPRYLIKTRGQQVTLSCSPISGHRSVSWYQQTPGQGLQFLFEYFSETQRNKGNFPGRFSGRQFSNSRSEMNVSTLELGDSALYLCASQSGTENTGELFFGEGSRLTVL.

This clone was picked up a small number of times. The rearrangement links TRBV6-2 or TRBV6-3 to TRBJ2-1, with D possibly matching TRBD1 (6 bases). Trimming took off 5 bases at V and 4 bases at J, with 15 bases between the two ends. Germline assignment: CDR1 MNHEY and CDR2 SVGEGT. CDR3 length equals 15 residues. CDR3 loop: CASSKTGTLYNEQFF. CDR3 DNA sequence: TGTGCCAGCAGTAAAACAGGGACCCTTTACAATGAGCAGTTCTTC.